The 8 T cell receptor beta chains presented below share a single source sample, sequenced in a study of blood T cell repertoires in COVID-19. Produced via immunoSEQ multiplex PCR; TCRdb's table is partial and in-frame only. Here the sample spans about 82,000 clones, approximately 78% being singletons. Sequences were obtained from peripheral blood. The source of these receptors is a man aged 60-69 years with COVID-19, enrolled during active disease.

In regard to this clone: The sample has other DNA sequences that encode this CDR3 too. The J gene is TRBJ2-3, the V gene TRBV5-6; 13 nucleotides match TRBD2. The CDR3 spans 16 residues. Germline CDR1 SGHDT, CDR2 YYEEEE. Trimming at V came to 4 bases and at J to 0 bases, leaving 2 bases not matched to a gene. CDR3 in amino acids: CASSLGLAGSTDTQYF. CDR3 bases: TGTGCCAGCAGCCTGGGACTAGCGGGGAGCACAGATACGCAGTATTTT.

The rearrangement uses TRBV30 and TRBJ2-7, with D maybe TRBD2 (6 bases). V lost 1 base to trimming and J lost 1 base, with 8 bases between them. The CDR3 sequence is 13 residues long. Germline CDR1 GTSNPN, CDR2 SVGIG (reference sequence). The CDR3 sequence: CAWSGGLSYEQYF. The CDR3 DNA follows: TGTGCCTGGAGTGGAGGACTATCCTACGAGCAGTACTTC.

This sequence joins TRBV6-6 and TRBJ2-2; 13 bases match TRBD2. Germline lookup yields CDR1 MNHNY and CDR2 SVGAGI (reference sequence). The CDR3 loop spans 15 amino acids. V dropped 4 bases and J dropped 6; count of bases not matched to a gene: 2. The CDR3 DNA is TGTGCCAGCAGTTTACTAGCGGGGGGGCCCGGGGAGCTGTTTTTT. Translation gives CASSLLAGGPGELFF.

The chain is built from TRBV5-1 and TRBJ2-5, with 8 nucleotides matching TRBD2. This CDR3 contains 14 residues. Germline trimming cut 3 bases from V and 2 bases from J; bases unmatched to any gene: 3. Germline-derived CDR1 and CDR2 are SGHRS and YFSETQ. The CDR3 protein is CASSWSGGQETQYF. CDR3 DNA sequence: TGCGCCAGCAGCTGGAGCGGGGGTCAAGAGACCCAGTACTTC.

This clone was counted only a few times. The chain is built from TRBV30 and TRBJ2-6; 7 positions agree with TRBD1. CDR1 GTSNPN and CDR2 SVGIG come from the germline V gene (reference sequence). V lost 3 bases, J lost 12 bases, and 11 bases stayed unmatched. CDR3 length: 14 amino acids. CDR3 residues: CAWRGTEEGPVLTF. In nucleotides, the CDR3 is TGTGCCTGGAGGGGGACAGAGGAAGGCCCCGTCCTGACTTTC.

This sequence joins TRBV2 and TRBJ2-7; 8 positions match TRBD1. The CDR3 is 14 amino acids. Germline lookup yields CDR1 SNHLY and CDR2 FYNNEI. J lost 2 bases, V lost 6 bases, and 6 bases had no gene match. CDR3 region: CASRVQGGAYEQYF. The CDR3 coding sequence is TGTGCCAGCAGAGTACAGGGGGGTGCCTACGAGCAGTACTTC.

The chain combines TRBV9 with TRBJ1-2; 7 nucleotides agree with TRBD1. The CDR3 is 19 residues long. J gave up 5 bases and V 0 bases, and 19 bases lay outside the gene matches. The germline V gene has CDR1 SGDLS and CDR2 YYNGEE. The CDR3 DNA sequence: TGTGCCAGCAGCGTAGAGGAACCCAGTCGGGACAGTTTATCATATGGCTACACCTTC. Protein sequence: CASSVEEPSRDSLSYGYTF.

V and J are TRBV27 and TRBJ2-2; 8 bases are shared with TRBD1. CDR1 and CDR2 from the germline V gene are MNHEY and SMNVEV (reference sequence). The CDR3 consists of 15 residues. J lost 1 base, V lost 6 bases, and 4 bases had no gene match. The CDR3 DNA reads as TGTGCCAGCAGGCAGACAGGGGTGAACACCGGGGAGCTGTTTTTT. Its protein product is CASRQTGVNTGELFF.